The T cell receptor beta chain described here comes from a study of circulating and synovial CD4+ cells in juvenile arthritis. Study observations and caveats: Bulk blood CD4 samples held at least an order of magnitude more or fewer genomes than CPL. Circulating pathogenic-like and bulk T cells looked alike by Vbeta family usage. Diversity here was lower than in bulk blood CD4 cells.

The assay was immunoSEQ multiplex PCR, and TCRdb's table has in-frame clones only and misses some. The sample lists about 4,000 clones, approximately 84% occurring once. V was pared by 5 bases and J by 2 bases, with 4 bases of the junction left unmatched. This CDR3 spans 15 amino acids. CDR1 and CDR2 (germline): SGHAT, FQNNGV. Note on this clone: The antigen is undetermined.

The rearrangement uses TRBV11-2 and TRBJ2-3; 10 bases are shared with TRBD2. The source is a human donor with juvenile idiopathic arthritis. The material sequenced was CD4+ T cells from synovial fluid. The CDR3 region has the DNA TGTGCCAGCAGCCCCGGACTAGCGGCCACAGATACGCAGTATTTT. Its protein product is CASSPGLAATDTQYF. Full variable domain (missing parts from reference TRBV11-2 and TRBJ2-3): EAGVAQSPRYKIIEKRQSVAFWCNPISGHATLYWYQQILGQGPKLLIQFQNNGVVDDSQLPKDRFSAERLKGVDSTLKIQPAKLEDSAVYLCASSPGLAATDTQYFGPGTRLTVL.